A single T cell receptor beta chain is shown here with its context. Antigen: not known. The missing CDR3 end, 3 residues past where the read stops, is filled in from the germline J gene. Other DNA sequences within the sample encode an identical CDR3. CVID subjects had received replacement immunoglobulin for at least one year. The data belong to a study of T cell clonality in common variable immunodeficiency. Notes on the study in general: Fewer deletions and N-nucleotide insertions were reportedly seen in common variable immunodeficiency TCR beta sequences.

The protocol was immunoSEQ multiplex PCR, while the TCRdb copy is restricted to in-frame clones and leaves out a portion. This sample's table has more than 6,500 clones. This CDR3 has 14 amino acids. Trimming shortened V by 3 bases and J by 3 bases, and 11 bases separated the two germline ends. In germline, CDR1 is SGHRS, CDR2 YFSETQ. The sequence was obtained from a human donor with common variable immunodeficiency. Material: peripheral blood mononuclear cells. The rearrangement joins TRBV5-1 to TRBJ2-3; TRBD2 is a possible D gene (5 bases). The CDR3 protein is CASSSRTGTDTQYF. CDR3 bases read: TGCGCCAGCAGCTCCCGGACTGGGACAGATACG.